This entry concerns a single TCR beta chain. This clonotype was counted many times. Its antigen is unknown. Base qualities are not recorded, but no much larger clone differs from it by a single base. The sample comes from a study of CD8 T cells in ankylosing spondylitis (dated by TCRdb to about 2017). Describing the broader study: The study set out to find disease-linked TCR variants by profiling T cell receptor beta repertoires in ankylosing spondylitis patients and healthy donors. The full study cohort comprised some 27 ankylosing spondylitis patients and around 100 healthy donors. Samples of peripheral blood were taken, and for ankylosing spondylitis patients, synovial fluid was collected as well. Findings and caveats that apply to the study as a whole: Some TCR beta motif variants had previously been reported in synovial fluid and blood of reactive arthritis patients, which suggested common disease-initiation mechanisms. According to the report, matched synovial fluid samples from ankylosing spondylitis patients were significantly enriched for the disease-linked clones. The disease-linked clones had a CD8+ phenotype and were found at relatively low frequencies in peripheral blood. A TCR beta motif made up of several highly homologous amino acid variants appeared to be characteristic of blood from ankylosing spondylitis patients.

Reads for this sample came from an Illumina HiSeq 2500. Quantitative 5'-RACE with molecular barcodes was the method used to prepare the TCR beta libraries. Under the source paper's analysis protocol: Disease-linked TCR variants were identified with a new computational method built on a probabilistic model of VDJ rearrangement. Using fastp trimming at Q25 and MiXCR clonotype assembly, TCRdb reanalyzed the public sequencing data and kept in-frame beta chains. Entries that share a CDR3 protein sequence are merged under the most common genes and DNA. These V and J calls are TCRdb output, not the study's own analysis. The sample table holds approximately 69,000 distinct CDR3 sequences, of which over 4% were seen once. Approximately 2% of the sample belongs to the ten largest clones. The CDR3 spans 15 residues, from the cysteine through the phenylalanine. Only the CDR3 DNA stays, 45 bases, in frame from base 1. Trimming takes 1 base off V and 5 bases off J; junction bases not matched to a gene: 3. For CDR1 and CDR2, the germline V gene lists MGHDK and SYGVNS.

Sequences were obtained from blood, either unsorted or a sorted T cell fraction (not recorded which). The chain is assembled from TRBV25-1 and TRBJ2-2; 8 bases in the middle match TRBD1. The source of this sequence is a male donor with ankylosing spondylitis or in good health (not recorded which). The nucleotide sequence is given as TGTGCCAGCAGTGAATGGCAGGGGGCTACCGGGGAGCTGTTTTTT. Translation gives CASSEWQGATGELFF. The CDR3, completed at both ends by the reference TRBV25-1 and TRBJ2-2 genes, gives the full variable domain EADIYQTPRYLVIGTGKKITLECSQTMGHDKMYWYQQDPGMELHLIHYSYGVNSTEKGDLSSESTVSRIRTEHFPLTLESARPSHTSQYLCASSEWQGATGELFFGEGSRLTVL.